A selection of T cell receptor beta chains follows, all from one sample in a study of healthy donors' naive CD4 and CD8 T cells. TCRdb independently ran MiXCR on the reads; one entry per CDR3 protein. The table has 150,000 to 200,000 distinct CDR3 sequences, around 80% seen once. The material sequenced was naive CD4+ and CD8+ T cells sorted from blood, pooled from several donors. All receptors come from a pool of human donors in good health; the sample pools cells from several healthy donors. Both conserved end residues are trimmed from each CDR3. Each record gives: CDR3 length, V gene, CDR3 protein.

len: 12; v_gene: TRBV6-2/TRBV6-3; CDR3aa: ASSSRQGRLEQY
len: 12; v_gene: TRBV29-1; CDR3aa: SVVNPVDYNEQF
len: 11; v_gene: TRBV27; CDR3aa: ASSLSEGYEQF
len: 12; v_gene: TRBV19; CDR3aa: ASNVGGPGGEQF
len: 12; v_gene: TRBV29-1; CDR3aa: SVEEGGPGNTIY
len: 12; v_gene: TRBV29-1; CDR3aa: SVEEREGTYEQY
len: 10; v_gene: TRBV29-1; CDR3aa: SAERGDHEQY
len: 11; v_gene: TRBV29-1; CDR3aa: SAGAGWFAEAF
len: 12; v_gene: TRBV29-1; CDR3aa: SVDPVAGGPEQF
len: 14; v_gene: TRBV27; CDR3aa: ASKAASGRARETQY
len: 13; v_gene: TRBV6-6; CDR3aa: ASSDTSSSYNEQF
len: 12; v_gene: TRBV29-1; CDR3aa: SGGPGTGNTEAF
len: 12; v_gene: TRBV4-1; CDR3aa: ASSRDSSTDTQY
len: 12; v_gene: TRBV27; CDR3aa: ASSVGRPNYGYT
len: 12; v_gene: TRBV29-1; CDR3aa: SVIVGGSYNEQF
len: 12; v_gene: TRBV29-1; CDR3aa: SVGGESGGNEQF
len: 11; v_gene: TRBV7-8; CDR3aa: ASSSDGEETRY
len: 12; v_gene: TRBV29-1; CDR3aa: SGEAQGWNTEAF
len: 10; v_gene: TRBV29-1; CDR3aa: SAGTSTDTQY
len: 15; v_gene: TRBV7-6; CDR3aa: ASSLATLRSSGNTIY
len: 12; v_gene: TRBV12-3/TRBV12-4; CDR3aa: ASSLAALRETQY
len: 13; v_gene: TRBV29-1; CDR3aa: SVGGDRTSVNIQY
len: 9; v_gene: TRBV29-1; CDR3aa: SALTEYEQY
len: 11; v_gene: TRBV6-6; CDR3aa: ASIQGLNTEAF
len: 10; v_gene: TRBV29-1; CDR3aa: SVEPGVETQY
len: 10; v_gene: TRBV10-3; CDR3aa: AITDSSYEQY
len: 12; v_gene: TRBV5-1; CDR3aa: ASSTTAGGNTIY
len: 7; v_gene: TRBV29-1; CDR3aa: SVARGQF
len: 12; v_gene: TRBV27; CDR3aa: ASRVGSGVTEAF
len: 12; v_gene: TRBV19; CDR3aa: ASKGQGPSYEQY
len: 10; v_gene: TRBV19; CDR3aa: ASSPRPNEQF
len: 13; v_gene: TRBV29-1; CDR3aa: SVAFTSGSYNEQF
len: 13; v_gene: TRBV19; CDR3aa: ASSIGTASTDTQY
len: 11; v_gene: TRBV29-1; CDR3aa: SVEQDRGRAAF
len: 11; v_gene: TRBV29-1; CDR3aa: SGSTENGETQY
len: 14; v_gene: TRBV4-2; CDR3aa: ASSQGGGRAIYEQY
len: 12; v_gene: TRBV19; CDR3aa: ASSIDGGADTQY
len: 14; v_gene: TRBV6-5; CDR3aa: ASLSTGQGKGYEQY
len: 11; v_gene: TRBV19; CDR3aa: ASSPSHLYEQY
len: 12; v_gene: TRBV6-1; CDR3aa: ASNRLAGTDTQY
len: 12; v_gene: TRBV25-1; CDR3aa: ASQDQFSYNEQF
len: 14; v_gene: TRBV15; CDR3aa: ATSRIPGRSSYEQY
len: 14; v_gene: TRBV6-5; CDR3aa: ASSYSIDSRAGTQY
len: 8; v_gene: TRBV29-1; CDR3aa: SVGTGWSF
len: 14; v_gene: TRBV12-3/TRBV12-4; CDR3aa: ASSPTSGWITDTQY
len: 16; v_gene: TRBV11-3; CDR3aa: ASSLDYGGWLSNSPLH
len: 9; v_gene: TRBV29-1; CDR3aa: SLRTDYEQY
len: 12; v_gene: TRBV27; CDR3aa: ASSPKGDTDTQY
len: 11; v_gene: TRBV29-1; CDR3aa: SVDRAGSDTQY
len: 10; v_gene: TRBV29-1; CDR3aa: SVETGPRPQH